This T cell receptor beta chain is from a study of blood T cell repertoires in COVID-19. Study context: Sites in the United States, Italy and Spain provided acute and convalescent COVID-19 samples. Nucleic acid was either cDNA or gDNA, and it came from T cells, B-cell-depleted T cells, or PBMCs.

The CDR3 is 13 amino acids. The V and J ends lost 4 bases and 5 bases respectively, with 8 bases between them. Per germline, CDR1 KGHSH and CDR2 LQKENI. Per the study methods: Reference gene primers were amplified, and this amplification served to estimate nucleated cell counts. Using immunoSEQ multiplex PCR, the repertoire was profiled, and TCRdb retains in-frame clones only, with some absent. The DNA gave D and trimming, while V, J and clone size come from that table. The sample has under 350,000 clones; 85% to 90% are singletons. Sequenced: peripheral blood. The TCR sequence derives from a young man with active or convalescent COVID-19. The gene calls are TRBV18 and TRBJ1-4, with a possible D match to TRBD1 (5 bases). The CDR3 nucleotides read TGTGCCAGCTCACAGGGGATCAATGAAAAACTGTTTTTT. Its translation is CASSQGINEKLFF. Complete variable domain (other parts from reference TRBV18 and TRBJ1-4): NAGVMQNPRHLVRRRGQEARLRCSPMKGHSHVYWYRQLPEEGLKFMVYLQKENIIDESGMPKERFSAEFPKEGPSILRIQQVVRGDSAAYFCASSQGINEKLFFGSGTQLSVL.